This record covers a single T cell receptor (beta chain). Its antigen remains unidentified. Unmatched junction bases numbered 12, after V lost 5 bases and J lost 4 bases. The CDR3 has 16 amino acids. Germline V gives CDR1 MNHEY, CDR2 SMNVEV (reference sequence). PCR was performed using 60 Vbeta and 13 Jbeta primers. The table came from immunoSEQ multiplex PCR; TCRdb's copy has only in-frame clones and leaves some out. The sample contains 100,000 to 150,000 clones, approximately 84% of which appear only once. These data originate in a study of cytomegalovirus exposure and HLA in healthy donors. Whole-study findings and limits: In a later analysis, several top co-occurrence clusters appeared linked to parvovirus B19, influenza, CMV and Epstein-Barr virus. A later analysis found TCR association rates differed by HLA locus, highest for DRB1 and lowest for HLA-C. Later analysis associated a missense DCLRE1C variant with TCR beta V- and J-gene trimming.

The receptor was isolated from a boy aged 2-9 years in good health and CMV-seronegative. V usage is TRBV27 and J usage is TRBJ1-2, with TRBD1 matching over 8 bases. The sequenced sample consisted of PBMCs. CDR3 residues: CASSPSTRGRGYGYTF. The CDR3 DNA follows: TGTGCCAGCAGTCCCTCAACCAGGGGGCGCGGCTATGGCTACACCTTC.